This TCR beta chain was identified in a study of early stage breast cancer tumors. As concerns this clone: The antigen is undetermined.

Findings of the study overall: Bulk DNA sequencing of unsorted cells missed chain pairing and markers. Compared with adjacent normal breast, tumors showed about 2.3-fold denser, more clonal T cells. In about 85% of the 16 patients, blood comparison separated tumor from normal breast.

Each sample had two DNA replicates, roughly 0.48 ug blood or 1.5 ug tissue. Clones were read by immunoSEQ multiplex PCR, and TCRdb kept only the in-frame ones, dropping some. The data hold 40,000 to 60,000 clones, with roughly four fifths observed a single time. Between the trimmed V and J ends, which lost 3 bases and 4 bases, there was a span of 10 bases. The CDR3 is 13 residues long. The germline V gene encodes CDR1 WSHSY and CDR2 SAAADI. The chain joins TRBV10-2 to TRBJ2-7, with D uncertain. The sequence was collected from a person aged 50-59 years with breast cancer. The sequenced sample consisted of blood. The CDR3: CASSESPWYEQYF. The DNA for the CDR3 is TGCGCCAGCAGTGAATCCCCCTGGTACGAGCAGTACTTC.